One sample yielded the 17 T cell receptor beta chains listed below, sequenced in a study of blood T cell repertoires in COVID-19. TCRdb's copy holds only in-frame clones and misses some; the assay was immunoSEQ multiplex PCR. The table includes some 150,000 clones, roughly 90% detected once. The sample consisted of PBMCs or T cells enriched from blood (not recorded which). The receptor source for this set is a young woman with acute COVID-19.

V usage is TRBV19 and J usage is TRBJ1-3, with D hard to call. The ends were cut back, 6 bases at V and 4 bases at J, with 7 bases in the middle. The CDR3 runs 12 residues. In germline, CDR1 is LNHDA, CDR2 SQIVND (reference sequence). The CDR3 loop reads CASSVTGNTIYF. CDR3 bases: TGTGCCAGTAGCGTAACAGGAAACACCATATATTTT.

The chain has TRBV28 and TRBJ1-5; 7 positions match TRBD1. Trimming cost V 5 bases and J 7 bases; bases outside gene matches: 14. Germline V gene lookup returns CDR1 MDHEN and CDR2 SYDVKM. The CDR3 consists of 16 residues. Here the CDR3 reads CASSPPRQGMGQPQHF. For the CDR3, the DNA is TGTGCCAGCAGTCCGCCTCGACAGGGAATGGGCCAGCCCCAGCATTTT.

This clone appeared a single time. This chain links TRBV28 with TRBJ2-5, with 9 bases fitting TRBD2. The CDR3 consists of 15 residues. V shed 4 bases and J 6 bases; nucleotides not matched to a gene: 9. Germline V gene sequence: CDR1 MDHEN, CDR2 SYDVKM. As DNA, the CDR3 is TGTGCCAGCAGTTCAACCAGGGCGGGAGGGCAGACCCAGTACTTC. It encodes CASSSTRAGGQTQYF.

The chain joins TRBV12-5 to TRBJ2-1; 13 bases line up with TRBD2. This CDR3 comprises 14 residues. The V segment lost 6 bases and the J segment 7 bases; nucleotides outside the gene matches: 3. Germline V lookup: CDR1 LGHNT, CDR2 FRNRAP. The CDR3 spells CASGKGLAGNEQFF. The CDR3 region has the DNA TGTGCTAGTGGCAAGGGACTAGCGGGAAATGAGCAGTTCTTC. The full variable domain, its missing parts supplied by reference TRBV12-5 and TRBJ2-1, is DARVTQTPRHKVTEMGQEVTMRCQPILGHNTVFWYRQTMMQGLELLAYFRNRAPLDDSGMPKDRFSAEMPDATLATLKIQPSEPRDSAVYFCASGKGLAGNEQFFGPGTRLTVL.

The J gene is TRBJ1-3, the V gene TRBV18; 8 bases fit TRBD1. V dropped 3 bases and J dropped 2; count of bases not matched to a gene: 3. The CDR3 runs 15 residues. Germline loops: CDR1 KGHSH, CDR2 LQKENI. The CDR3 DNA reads TGTGCCAGCTCACCTCAGGGGGCAGCTGGAAACACCATATATTTT. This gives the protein CASSPQGAAGNTIYF.

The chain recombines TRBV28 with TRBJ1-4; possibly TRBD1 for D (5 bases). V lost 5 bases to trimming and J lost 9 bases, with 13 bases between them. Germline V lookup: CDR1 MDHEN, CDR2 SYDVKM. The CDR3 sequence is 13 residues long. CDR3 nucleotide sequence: TGTGCCAGCAGTGCCCACCAGGGTAAAAAACTGTTTTTT. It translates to CASSAHQGKKLFF.

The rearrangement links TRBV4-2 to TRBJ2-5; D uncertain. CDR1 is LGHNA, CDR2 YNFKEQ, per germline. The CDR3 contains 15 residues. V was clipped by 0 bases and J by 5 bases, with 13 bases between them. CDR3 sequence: CASSQDSPERETQYF. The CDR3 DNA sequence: TGTGCCAGCAGCCAAGATTCCCCGGAGCGCGAGACCCAGTACTTC.

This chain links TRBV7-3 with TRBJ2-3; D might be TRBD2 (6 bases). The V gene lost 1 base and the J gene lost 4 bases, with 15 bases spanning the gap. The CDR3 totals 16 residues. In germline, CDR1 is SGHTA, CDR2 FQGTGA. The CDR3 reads CASSLMGGEGSDTQYF. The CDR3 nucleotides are TGTGCCAGCAGCTTAATGGGGGGAGAAGGATCAGATACGCAGTATTTT.

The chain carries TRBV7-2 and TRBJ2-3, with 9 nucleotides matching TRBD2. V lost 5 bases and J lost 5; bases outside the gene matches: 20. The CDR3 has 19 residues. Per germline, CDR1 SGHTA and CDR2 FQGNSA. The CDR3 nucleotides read TGTGCCAGCAGCCCCCGGGGACTAGCAGATTACGAAAAGGGAGATACGCAGTATTTT. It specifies CASSPRGLADYEKGDTQYF.

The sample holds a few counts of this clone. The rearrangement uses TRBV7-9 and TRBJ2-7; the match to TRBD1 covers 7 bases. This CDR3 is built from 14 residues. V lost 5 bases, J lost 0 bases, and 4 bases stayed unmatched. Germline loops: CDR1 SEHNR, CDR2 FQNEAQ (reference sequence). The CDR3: CASSDRVSSYEQYF. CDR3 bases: TGTGCCAGCAGCGACAGGGTAAGCTCCTACGAGCAGTACTTC.

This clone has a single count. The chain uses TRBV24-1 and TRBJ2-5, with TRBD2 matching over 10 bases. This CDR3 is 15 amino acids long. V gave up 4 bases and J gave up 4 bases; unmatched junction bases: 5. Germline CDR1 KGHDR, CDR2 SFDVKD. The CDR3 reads CATSEVRTSGETQYF. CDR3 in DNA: TGTGCCACCAGTGAGGTCCGGACTAGCGGAGAGACCCAGTACTTC.

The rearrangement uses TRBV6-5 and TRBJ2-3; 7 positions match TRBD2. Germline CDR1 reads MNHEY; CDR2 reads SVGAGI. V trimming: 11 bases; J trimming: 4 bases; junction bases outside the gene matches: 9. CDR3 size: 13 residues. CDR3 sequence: CAAGEGSADTQYF. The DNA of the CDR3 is TGTGCCGCGGGGGAGGGGTCCGCAGATACGCAGTATTTT.

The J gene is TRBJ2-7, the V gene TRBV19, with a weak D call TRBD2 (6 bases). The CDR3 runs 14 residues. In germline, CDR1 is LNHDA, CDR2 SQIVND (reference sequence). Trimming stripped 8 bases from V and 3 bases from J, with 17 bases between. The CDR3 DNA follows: TGTGCCAGTTCTTTTGGGCGGGAAGACTACGAGCAGTACTTC. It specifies CASSFGREDYEQYF. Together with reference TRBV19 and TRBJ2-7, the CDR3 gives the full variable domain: DGGITQSPKYLFRKEGQNVTLSCEQNLNHDAMYWYRQDPGQGLRLIYYSQIVNDFQKGDIAEGYSVSREKKESFPLTVTSAQKNPTAFYLCASSFGREDYEQYFGPGTRLTVT.

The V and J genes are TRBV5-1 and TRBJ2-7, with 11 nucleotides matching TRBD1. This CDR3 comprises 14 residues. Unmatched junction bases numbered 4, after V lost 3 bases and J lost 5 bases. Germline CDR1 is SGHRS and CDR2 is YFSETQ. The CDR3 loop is CASSWTGGGHEQYF. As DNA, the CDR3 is TGCGCCAGCAGCTGGACAGGGGGCGGTCACGAGCAGTACTTC.

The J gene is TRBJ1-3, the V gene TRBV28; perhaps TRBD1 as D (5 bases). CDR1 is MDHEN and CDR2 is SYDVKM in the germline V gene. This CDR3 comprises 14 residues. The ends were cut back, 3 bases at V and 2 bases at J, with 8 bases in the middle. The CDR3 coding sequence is TGTGCCAGCAGTTTCTTAGGGGCTGGAAACACCATATATTTT. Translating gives CASSFLGAGNTIYF.

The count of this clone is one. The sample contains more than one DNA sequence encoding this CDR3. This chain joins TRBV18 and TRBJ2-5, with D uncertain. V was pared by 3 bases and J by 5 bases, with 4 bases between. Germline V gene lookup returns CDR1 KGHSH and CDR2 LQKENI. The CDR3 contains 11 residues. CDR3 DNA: TGTGCCAGCTCACCCGAGGAGACCCAGTACTTC. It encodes CASSPEETQYF.

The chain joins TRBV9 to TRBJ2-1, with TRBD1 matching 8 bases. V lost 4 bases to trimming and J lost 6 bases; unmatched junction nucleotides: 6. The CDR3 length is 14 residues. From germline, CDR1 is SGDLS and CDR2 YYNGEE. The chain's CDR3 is CASSFGQGRNEQFF. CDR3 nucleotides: TGTGCCAGCAGCTTCGGACAGGGTCGCAATGAGCAGTTCTTC.